Presented here are 20 T cell receptor beta chains from one specimen sequenced in a study of blood T cell repertoires in COVID-19. Some clones are missing from TCRdb's copy, which holds only in-frame ones; the method was immunoSEQ multiplex PCR. The data show some 160,000 clones, with 79% seen just once and approximately 8.6% held by the top ten. The sequencing sample was made of peripheral blood. The receptor source for this set is a man between 50 and 59 years old with active or convalescent COVID-19.

The V gene is TRBV5-1, the J gene TRBJ1-1; TRBD1 agrees at 7 bases. Germline V gene sequence: CDR1 SGHRS, CDR2 YFSETQ. The CDR3 consists of 13 residues. V gave up 3 bases and J gave up 3 bases; unmatched junction bases: 2. The CDR3 DNA sequence: TGCGCCAGCAGCTCGGGACAGTACACTGAAGCTTTCTTT. Amino acid sequence: CASSSGQYTEAFF.

V gene TRBV7-6 combines with J gene TRBJ1-4, with a possible D match to TRBD1 (6 bases). The CDR3 sequence is 16 residues long. The V and J ends lost 5 bases and 2 bases respectively, with 15 bases between them. Germline V gene lookup returns CDR1 SGHVS and CDR2 FNYEAQ. The DNA for the CDR3 is TGTGCCAGCAGCAGCGATTGGGGGGGCACTAATGAAAAACTGTTTTTT. As protein: CASSSDWGGTNEKLFF. The whole variable domain, remainder taken from reference TRBV7-6 and TRBJ1-4, is GAGVSQSPRYKVTKRGQDVALRCDPISGHVSLYWYRQALGQGPEFLTYFNYEAQQDKSGLPNDRFSAERPEGSISTLTIQRTEQRDSAMYRCASSSDWGGTNEKLFFGSGTQLSVL.

The rearrangement joins TRBV24-1 to TRBJ2-1; 8 bases are a match to TRBD2. This CDR3 is 12 amino acids long. The germline V gene encodes CDR1 KGHDR and CDR2 SFDVKD. J lost 12 bases, V lost 1 base, and 1 base had no gene match. The CDR3 protein is CATSDFAGGQFF. CDR3 bases: TGTGCCACCAGTGATTTTGCGGGGGGGCAGTTCTTC.

The genes are TRBV28 and TRBJ1-2; a weak D match, TRBD1 (6 bases). Germline assignment: CDR1 MDHEN and CDR2 SYDVKM. The V end lost 6 bases, the J end lost 4 bases, and 18 bases lay between the germline ends. The length of the CDR3 is 15 residues. CDR3 bases: TGTGCCAGCAGCCTCCCCCAGGGGCTTTCCTATGGCTACACCTTC. Translation: CASSLPQGLSYGYTF.

This sequence joins TRBV4-1 and TRBJ2-3, with D hard to call. There are 13 residues in the CDR3. Germline V lookup: CDR1 MGHRA, CDR2 YSYEKL. V lost 0 bases to trimming and J lost 8 bases, with 9 bases between them. The CDR3 coding sequence is TGCGCCAGCAGCCAAGAATTAGGAGCTACGCAGTATTTT. This translates into CASSQELGATQYF.

This clone came up a few times. This sequence joins TRBV6-1 and TRBJ2-2, with 9 bases identical to TRBD2. Germline lookup yields CDR1 MNHNS and CDR2 SASEGT. The J segment lost 7 bases and the V segment lost 2 bases, leaving 8 bases of the junction unmatched. This CDR3 spans 16 amino acids. The CDR3 spells CASSELAGGPSGELFF. CDR3 DNA sequence: TGTGCCAGCAGTGAATTGGCGGGAGGGCCCAGCGGGGAGCTGTTTTTT.

The V call is TRBV19, the J call TRBJ2-3; 7 bases match TRBD1. The CDR3 covers 15 residues. The J segment lost 2 bases and the V segment lost 6 bases, leaving 8 bases of the junction unmatched. From germline, CDR1 is LNHDA and CDR2 SQIVND (reference sequence). CDR3 nucleotides: TGTGCCAGTAGATTTCACAGGGGCCCCACAGATACGCAGTATTTT. Protein product: CASRFHRGPTDTQYF.

In DNA form, the CDR3 reads TGTGCCAGCAGTTTCCTTCAGGGGACCGAGACCCAGTACTTC. It encodes CASSFLQGTETQYF. The chain couples TRBV28 to TRBJ2-5, with D possibly being TRBD1 (6 bases). CDR1 is MDHEN, CDR2 SYDVKM, per germline. Between the trimmed V and J ends, which lost 3 bases and 5 bases, there was a span of 13 bases. This CDR3 is built from 14 residues.

The genes are TRBV29-1 and TRBJ2-1, with 13 bases that match TRBD2. Germline V gene sequence: CDR1 SQVTM, CDR2 ANQGSEA. This CDR3 has 14 amino acids. The junction had 5 bases not matched to a gene; V was cut back by 6 bases and J by 6 bases. The CDR3 sequence: CSVTGLAGLNEQFF. CDR3 sequence (DNA): TGCAGCGTGACGGGACTAGCGGGACTCAATGAGCAGTTCTTC.

This chain links TRBV9 with TRBJ2-4, with D unresolved. V lost 4 bases to trimming and J lost 8 bases, with 16 bases between them. Looked up from germline, CDR1 is SGDLS and CDR2 is YYNGEE. The CDR3 runs 14 residues. The CDR3 is CASSPTPLVDIQYF. The CDR3 DNA reads as TGTGCCAGCAGCCCTACTCCCTTGGTGGACATTCAGTACTTC.

This clone turned up a few times. J is TRBJ1-2 and V is TRBV2; 10 bases align to TRBD1. The V segment lost 6 bases and the J segment 3 bases; nucleotides outside the gene matches: 7. This CDR3 has 15 residues. Germline lookup yields CDR1 SNHLY and CDR2 FYNNEI. The CDR3 here is CASRTGGLPHYGYTF. The CDR3 DNA is TGTGCCAGCAGGACAGGGGGCTTGCCCCACTATGGCTACACCTTC.

A few counts support this clone. CDR3 sequence (DNA): TGTGCCAGCAGCCCAACAGGGGCGCGGGGCTATGGCTACACCTTC. Translating it yields CASSPTGARGYGYTF. V and J are TRBV28 and TRBJ1-2, with 7 bases matching TRBD1. The length of the CDR3 is 15 residues. Germline CDR1 is MDHEN and CDR2 is SYDVKM. V gave up 6 bases and J gave up 4 bases; unmatched junction bases: 11.

V is TRBV9 and J is TRBJ2-3; D call uncertain. The CDR3 spans 14 residues. Germline V gene lookup returns CDR1 SGDLS and CDR2 YYNGEE. Trimming took 3 bases from V and 6 from J, leaving 14 bases between them. The CDR3 region is CASSATTSFDTQYF. CDR3 DNA sequence: TGTGCCAGCAGCGCCACGACAAGTTTCGATACGCAGTATTTT.

The chain couples TRBV19 to TRBJ2-5; tentatively, D is TRBD1 (5 bases). In germline, CDR1 is LNHDA, CDR2 SQIVND (reference sequence). V was clipped by 0 bases and J by 2 bases, with 10 bases between them. The CDR3 is 15 residues long. DNA for the CDR3: TGTGCCAGTAGTATAGATGTGGCAGGGCAAGAGACCCAGTACTTC. Translated: CASSIDVAGQETQYF.

In this sample, this clone turned up once. This chain joins TRBV27 and TRBJ2-7; 10 nucleotides agree with TRBD2. CDR3 length: 13 amino acids. V shed 6 bases, J shed 4 bases, and the junction held 3 bases outside the gene matches. The germline V gene has CDR1 MNHEY and CDR2 SMNVEV (reference sequence). Here the CDR3 DNA reads TGTGCCAGCAGCGGGGGACTAGCGTACGAGCAGTACTTC. It is translated as CASSGGLAYEQYF.

The chain has TRBV19 and TRBJ2-6; 8 bases fit TRBD1. V shed 8 bases, J shed 0 bases, and the junction held 9 bases outside the gene matches. Germline assignment: CDR1 LNHDA and CDR2 SQIVND (reference sequence). The CDR3 sequence is 17 residues long. The CDR3 loop is CASGPGTGSSGANVLTF. The DNA for the CDR3 is TGTGCCAGTGGCCCCGGGACAGGAAGCTCTGGGGCCAACGTCCTGACTTTC.

This CDR3 reads CASSYGSGELFF. In nucleotides, the CDR3 is TGTGCCAGCAGTTATGGGAGTGGGGAGCTGTTTTTT. The chain employs TRBV7-8 and TRBJ2-2; the D gene is possibly TRBD2 (5 bases). CDR3 length: 12 residues. V lost 6 bases and J 8 bases, leaving 10 bases between the germline ends. CDR1 and CDR2 (germline): SGHVS, FQNEAQ.

The rearrangement joins TRBV7-3 to TRBJ2-1; TRBD2 matches at 8 bases. The V and J ends lost 0 bases and 5 bases, in that order; junction bases with no gene match: 3. CDR3 length: 15 residues. The V gene's germline CDR1 is SGHTA and CDR2 FQGTGA. The CDR3 region is CASSLTSGMDNEQFF. The CDR3 DNA reads as TGTGCCAGCAGCTTAACTAGCGGGATGGACAATGAGCAGTTCTTC.

V is TRBV7-6 and J is TRBJ2-2; a possible D gene is TRBD2 (6 bases). The V end lost 1 base, the J end lost 1 base, and 16 bases lay between the germline ends. Germline CDR1 reads SGHVS; CDR2 reads FNYEAQ. The CDR3 is 18 residues long. The CDR3 DNA reads as TGTGCCAGCAGCTTAGATTTCGGCGGGACCAGGAACACCGGGGAGCTGTTTTTT. This sequence encodes CASSLDFGGTRNTGELFF. Variable domain in full (rest from reference TRBV7-6 and TRBJ2-2): GAGVSQSPRYKVTKRGQDVALRCDPISGHVSLYWYRQALGQGPEFLTYFNYEAQQDKSGLPNDRFSAERPEGSISTLTIQRTEQRDSAMYRCASSLDFGGTRNTGELFFGEGSRLTVL.

V usage is TRBV3-1 (or the pseudogene TRBV3-2) and J usage is TRBJ2-5; 10 positions agree with TRBD1. The CDR3 has 18 residues. Per the germline V gene, CDR1 is LGHDT and CDR2 is YNNKEL (reference sequence). The V and J ends lost 2 bases and 2 bases, in that order; junction bases with no gene match: 11. The CDR3 region is CASSQRGSGGQGQETQYF. CDR3 bases: TGTGCCAGCAGCCAAAGGGGATCGGGGGGACAGGGGCAAGAGACCCAGTACTTC.